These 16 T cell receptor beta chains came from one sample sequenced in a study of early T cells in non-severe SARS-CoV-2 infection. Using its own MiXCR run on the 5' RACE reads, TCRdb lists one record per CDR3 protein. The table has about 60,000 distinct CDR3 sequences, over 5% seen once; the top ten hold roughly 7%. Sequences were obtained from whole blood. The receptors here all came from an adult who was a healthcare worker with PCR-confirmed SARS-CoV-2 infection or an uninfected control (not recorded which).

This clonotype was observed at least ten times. This chain's CDR3 is CASSYGWNTEAFF. As DNA, the CDR3 is TGTGCCAGCAGTTACGGATGGAACACTGAAGCTTTCTTT. The chain employs TRBV6-5 and TRBJ1-1; D unclear. In germline, CDR1 is MNHEY, CDR2 SVGAGI. V shed 2 bases and J shed 1 base, with 5 bases lying between them. The CDR3 is made up of 13 amino acids.

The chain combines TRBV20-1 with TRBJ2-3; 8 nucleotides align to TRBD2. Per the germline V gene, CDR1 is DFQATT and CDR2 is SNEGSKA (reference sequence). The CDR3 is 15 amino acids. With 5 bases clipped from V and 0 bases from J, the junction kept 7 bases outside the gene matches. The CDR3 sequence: CSAHPVAGSTDTQYF. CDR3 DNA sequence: TGCAGTGCTCACCCTGTAGCGGGAAGCACAGATACGCAGTATTTT.

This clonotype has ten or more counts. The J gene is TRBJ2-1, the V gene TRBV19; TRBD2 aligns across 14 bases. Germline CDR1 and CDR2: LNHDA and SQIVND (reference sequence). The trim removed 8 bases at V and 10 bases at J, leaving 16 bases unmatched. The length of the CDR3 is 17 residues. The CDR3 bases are TGTGCCAGTCGGGGACTAGCGGGAGCACGCCTCATAAGAGAGCAGTTCTTC. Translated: CASRGLAGARLIREQFF.

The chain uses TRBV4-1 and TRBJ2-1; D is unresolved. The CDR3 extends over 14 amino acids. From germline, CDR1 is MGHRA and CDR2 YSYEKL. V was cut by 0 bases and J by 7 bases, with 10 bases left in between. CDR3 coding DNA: TGCGCCAGCAGCCAAGATGTCACAAGGAATGAGCAGTTCTTC. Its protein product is CASSQDVTRNEQFF.

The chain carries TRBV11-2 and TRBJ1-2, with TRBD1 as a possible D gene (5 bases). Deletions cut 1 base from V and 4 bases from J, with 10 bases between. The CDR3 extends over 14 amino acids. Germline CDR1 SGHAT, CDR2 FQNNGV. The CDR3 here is CASSLAGTAYGYTF. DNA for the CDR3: TGTGCCAGCAGCTTAGCTGGGACTGCCTATGGCTACACCTTC.

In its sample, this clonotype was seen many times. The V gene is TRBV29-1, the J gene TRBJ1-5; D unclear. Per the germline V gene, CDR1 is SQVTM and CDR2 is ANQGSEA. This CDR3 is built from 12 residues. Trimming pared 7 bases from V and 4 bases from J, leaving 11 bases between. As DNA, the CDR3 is TGCAGCGCCAGTGGAGGGAATCAGCCCCAGCATTTT. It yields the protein CSASGGNQPQHF.

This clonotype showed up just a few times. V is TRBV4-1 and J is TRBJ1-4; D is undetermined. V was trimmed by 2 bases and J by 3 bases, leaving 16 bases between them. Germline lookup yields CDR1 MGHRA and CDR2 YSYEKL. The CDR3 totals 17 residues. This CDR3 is CASSQPFWRSPNEKLFF. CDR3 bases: TGCGCCAGCAGCCAACCCTTCTGGAGGAGCCCTAATGAAAAACTGTTTTTT.

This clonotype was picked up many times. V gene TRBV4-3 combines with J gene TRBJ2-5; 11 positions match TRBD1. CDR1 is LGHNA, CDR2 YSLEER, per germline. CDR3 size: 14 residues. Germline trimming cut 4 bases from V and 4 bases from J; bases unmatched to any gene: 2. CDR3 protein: CASSLGTGGETQYF. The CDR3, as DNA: TGCGCCAGCAGCCTAGGGACAGGGGGAGAGACCCAGTACTTC.

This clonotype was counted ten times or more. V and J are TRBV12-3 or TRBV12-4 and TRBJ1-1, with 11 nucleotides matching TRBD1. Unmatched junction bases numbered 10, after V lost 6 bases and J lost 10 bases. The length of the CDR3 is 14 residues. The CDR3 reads CASSLGTGGLGAFF. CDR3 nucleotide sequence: TGTGCCAGCAGCCTCGGGACAGGGGGTTTAGGAGCTTTCTTT.

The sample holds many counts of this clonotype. The CDR3 is CAISDTVTSTDTQYF. The CDR3 coding sequence is TGTGCCATCAGTGACACGGTGACTAGCACAGATACGCAGTATTTT. This sequence joins TRBV10-3 and TRBJ2-3; D gene ambiguous. Trimming removed 3 bases at V and 0 bases at J, with 10 bases between. Germline CDR1 reads ENHRY; CDR2 reads SYGVKD. There are 15 residues in the CDR3.

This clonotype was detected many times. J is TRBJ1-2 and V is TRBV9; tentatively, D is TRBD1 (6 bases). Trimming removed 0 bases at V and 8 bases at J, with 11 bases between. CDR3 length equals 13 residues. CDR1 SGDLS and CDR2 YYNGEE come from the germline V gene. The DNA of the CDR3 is TGTGCCAGCAGCGTAGGTGGGGGGCTCGGCTACACCTTC. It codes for CASSVGGGLGYTF.

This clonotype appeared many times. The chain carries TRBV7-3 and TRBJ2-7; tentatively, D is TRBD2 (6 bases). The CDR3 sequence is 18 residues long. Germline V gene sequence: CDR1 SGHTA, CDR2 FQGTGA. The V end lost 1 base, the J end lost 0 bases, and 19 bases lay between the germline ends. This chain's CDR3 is CASSLNKLRGKSSYEQYF. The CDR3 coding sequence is TGTGCCAGCAGCTTAAATAAGCTTCGGGGGAAGAGCTCCTACGAGCAGTACTTC.

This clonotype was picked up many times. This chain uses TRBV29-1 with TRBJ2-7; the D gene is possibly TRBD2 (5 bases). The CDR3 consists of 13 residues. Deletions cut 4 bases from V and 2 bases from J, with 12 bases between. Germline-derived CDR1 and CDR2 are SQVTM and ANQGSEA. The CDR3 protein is CSVVETTPYEQYF. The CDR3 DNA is TGCAGCGTTGTCGAGACTACACCCTACGAGCAGTACTTC.

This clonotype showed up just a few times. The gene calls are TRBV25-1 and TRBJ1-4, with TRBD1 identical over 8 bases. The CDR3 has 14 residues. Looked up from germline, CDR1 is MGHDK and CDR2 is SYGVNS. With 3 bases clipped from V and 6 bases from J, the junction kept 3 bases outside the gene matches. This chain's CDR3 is CASSEGRGHEKLFF. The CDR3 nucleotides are TGTGCCAGCAGTGAGGGCAGGGGGCATGAAAAACTGTTTTTT.

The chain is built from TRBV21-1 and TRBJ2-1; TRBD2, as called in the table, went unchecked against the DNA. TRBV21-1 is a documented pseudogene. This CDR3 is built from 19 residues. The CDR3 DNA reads TGTGCCAGCAGCAAAGCAACCAAGGTCGGTCAGCGGGAGCATAATGAGCAGTTCTTC. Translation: CASSKATKVGQREHNEQFF.

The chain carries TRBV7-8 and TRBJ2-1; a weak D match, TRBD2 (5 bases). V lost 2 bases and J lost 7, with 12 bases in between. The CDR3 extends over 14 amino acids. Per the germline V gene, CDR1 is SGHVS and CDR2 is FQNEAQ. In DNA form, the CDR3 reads TGTGCCAGCAGCTTAAGCCTAGCAACGAATGAGCAGTTCTTC. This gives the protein CASSLSLATNEQFF.